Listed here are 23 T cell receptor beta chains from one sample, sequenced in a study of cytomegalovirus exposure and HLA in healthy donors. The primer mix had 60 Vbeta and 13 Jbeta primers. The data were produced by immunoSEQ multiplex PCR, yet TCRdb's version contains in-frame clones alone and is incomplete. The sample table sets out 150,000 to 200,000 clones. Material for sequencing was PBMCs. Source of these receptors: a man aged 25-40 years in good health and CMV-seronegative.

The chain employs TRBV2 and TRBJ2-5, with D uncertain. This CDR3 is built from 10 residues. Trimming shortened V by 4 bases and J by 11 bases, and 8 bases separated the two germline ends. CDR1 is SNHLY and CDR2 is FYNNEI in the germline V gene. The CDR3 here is CASSAKEQYF. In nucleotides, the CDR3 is TGTGCCAGCAGTGCAAAGGAGCAGTACTTC. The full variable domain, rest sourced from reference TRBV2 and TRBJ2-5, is EPEVTQTPSHQVTQMGQEVILRCVPISNHLYFYWYRQILGQKVEFLVSFYNNEISEKSEIFDDQFSVERPDGSNFTLKIRSTKLEDSAMYFCASSAKEQYFGPGTRLLVL.

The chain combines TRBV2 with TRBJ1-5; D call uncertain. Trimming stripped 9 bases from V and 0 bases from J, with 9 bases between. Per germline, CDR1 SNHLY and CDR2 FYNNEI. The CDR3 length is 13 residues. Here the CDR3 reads CASSRDSNQPQHF. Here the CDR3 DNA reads TGTGCCAGTTCGCGGGATAGCAATCAGCCCCAGCATTTT.

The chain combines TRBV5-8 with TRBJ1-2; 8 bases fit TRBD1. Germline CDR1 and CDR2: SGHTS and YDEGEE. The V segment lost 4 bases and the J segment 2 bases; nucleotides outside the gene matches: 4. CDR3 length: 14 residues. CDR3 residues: CASSARTGNYGYTF. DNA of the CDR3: TGTGCCAGCAGCGCCCGGACAGGGAACTATGGCTACACCTTC. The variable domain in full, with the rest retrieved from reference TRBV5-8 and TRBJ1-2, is EAGVTQSPTHLIKTRGQQATLRCSPISGHTSVYWYQQALGLGLQFLLWYDEGEERNRGNFPPRFSGRQFPNYSSELNVNALELEDSALYLCASSARTGNYGYTFGSGTRLTVV.

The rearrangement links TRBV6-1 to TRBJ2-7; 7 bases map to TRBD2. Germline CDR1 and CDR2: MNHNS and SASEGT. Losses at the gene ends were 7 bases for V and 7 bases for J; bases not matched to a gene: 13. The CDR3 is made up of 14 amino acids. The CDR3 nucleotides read TGTGCCAGCACTCGTCTCTGGCGGGAGAAAGAGCAGTACTTC. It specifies CASTRLWREKEQYF.

The CDR3 is CASSSRQGDGYTF. The CDR3 DNA is TGTGCCAGCAGTTCCCGACAGGGGGATGGCTACACCTTC. The genes are TRBV6-5 and TRBJ1-2, with 9 bases identical to TRBD1. The length of the CDR3 is 13 residues. After removal of 4 bases from V and 6 bases from J, the junction contained 3 bases not matched to a gene. CDR1 is MNHEY, CDR2 SVGAGI, per germline.

Here the CDR3 DNA reads TGTGCCAGCAGTGAAGGAGATTCTGGAAACACCATATATTTT. Translating gives CASSEGDSGNTIYF. The rearrangement uses TRBV6-1 and TRBJ1-3; no firm D call. The CDR3 covers 14 residues. Trimming removed 1 base from V and 1 base from J, with 5 bases in between. In germline, CDR1 is MNHNS, CDR2 SASEGT.

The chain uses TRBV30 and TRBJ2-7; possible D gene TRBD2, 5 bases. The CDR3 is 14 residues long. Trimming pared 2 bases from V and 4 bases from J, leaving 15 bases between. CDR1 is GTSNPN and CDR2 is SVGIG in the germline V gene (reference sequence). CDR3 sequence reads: CAWSRGRPSYEQYF. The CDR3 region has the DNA TGTGCCTGGAGTAGAGGGCGACCGTCTTACGAGCAGTACTTC.

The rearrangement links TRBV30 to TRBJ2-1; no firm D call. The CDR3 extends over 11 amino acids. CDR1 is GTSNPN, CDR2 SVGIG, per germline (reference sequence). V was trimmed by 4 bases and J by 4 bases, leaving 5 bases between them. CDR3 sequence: CAWTFYNEQFF. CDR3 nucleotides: TGTGCCTGGACCTTTTACAATGAGCAGTTCTTC.

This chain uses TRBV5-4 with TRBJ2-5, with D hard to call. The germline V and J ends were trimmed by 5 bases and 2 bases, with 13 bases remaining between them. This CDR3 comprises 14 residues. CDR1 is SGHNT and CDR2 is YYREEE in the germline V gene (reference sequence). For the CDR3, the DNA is TGTGCCAGCAGTCCAGAACAGTGGCAAGAGACCCAGTACTTC. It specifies CASSPEQWQETQYF. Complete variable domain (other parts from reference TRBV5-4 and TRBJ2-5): ETGVTQSPTHLIKTRGQQVTLRCSSQSGHNTVSWYQQALGQGPQFIFQYYREEENGRGNFPPRFSGLQFPNYSSELNVNALELDDSALYLCASSPEQWQETQYFGPGTRLLVL.

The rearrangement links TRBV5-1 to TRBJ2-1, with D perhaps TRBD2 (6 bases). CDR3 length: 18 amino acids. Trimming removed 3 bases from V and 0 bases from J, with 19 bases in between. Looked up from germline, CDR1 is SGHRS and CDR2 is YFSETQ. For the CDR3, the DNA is TGCGCCAGCAGCTCCGGGACTTCCTCCCTAAGCTCCTACAATGAGCAGTTCTTC. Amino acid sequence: CASSSGTSSLSSYNEQFF.

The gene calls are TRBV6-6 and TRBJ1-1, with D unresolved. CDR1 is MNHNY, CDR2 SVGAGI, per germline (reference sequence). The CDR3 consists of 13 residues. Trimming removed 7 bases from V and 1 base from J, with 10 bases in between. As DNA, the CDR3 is TGTGCCAGCATACGTCAGGCGAACACTGAAGCTTTCTTT. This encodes CASIRQANTEAFF.

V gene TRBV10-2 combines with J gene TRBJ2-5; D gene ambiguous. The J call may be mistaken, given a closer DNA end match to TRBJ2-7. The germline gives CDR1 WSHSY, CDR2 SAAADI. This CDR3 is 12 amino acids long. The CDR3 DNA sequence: TGCGCCAGCAGCCCTAGCTCCTACGAGCAGTACTTC. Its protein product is CASSPSSYEQYF.

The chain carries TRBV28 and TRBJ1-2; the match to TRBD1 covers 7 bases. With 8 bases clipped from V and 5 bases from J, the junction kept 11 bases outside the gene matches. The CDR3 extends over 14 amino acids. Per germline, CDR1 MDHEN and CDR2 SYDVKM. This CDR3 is CASLTPGGIYGYTF. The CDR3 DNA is TGTGCCAGCCTCACCCCAGGGGGTATATATGGCTACACCTTC.

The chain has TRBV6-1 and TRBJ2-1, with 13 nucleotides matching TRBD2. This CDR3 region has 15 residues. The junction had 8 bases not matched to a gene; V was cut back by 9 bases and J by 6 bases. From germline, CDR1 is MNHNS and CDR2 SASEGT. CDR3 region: CASDTGTSGTNEQFF. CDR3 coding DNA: TGTGCCAGTGACACCGGGACTAGCGGGACCAATGAGCAGTTCTTC.

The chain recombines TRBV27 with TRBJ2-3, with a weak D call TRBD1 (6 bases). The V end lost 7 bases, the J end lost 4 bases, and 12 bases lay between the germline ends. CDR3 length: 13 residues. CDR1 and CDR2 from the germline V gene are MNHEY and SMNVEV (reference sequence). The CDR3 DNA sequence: TGTGCCAGCAAGTTGGGGGCTTCAGATACGCAGTATTTT. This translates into CASKLGASDTQYF.

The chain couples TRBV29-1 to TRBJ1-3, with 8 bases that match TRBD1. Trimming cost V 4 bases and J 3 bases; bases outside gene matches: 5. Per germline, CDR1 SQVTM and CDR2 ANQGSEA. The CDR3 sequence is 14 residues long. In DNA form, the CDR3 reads TGCAGCGTTGTGGACAGGGAGGTTGGAAACACCATATATTTT. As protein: CSVVDREVGNTIYF.

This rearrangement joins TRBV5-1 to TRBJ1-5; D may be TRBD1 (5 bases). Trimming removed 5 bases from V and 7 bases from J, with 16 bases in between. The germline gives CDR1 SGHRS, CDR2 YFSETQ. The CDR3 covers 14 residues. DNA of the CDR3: TGCGCCAGCAGACCCGCCGCCGGGGGACAGCCCCAGCATTTT. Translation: CASRPAAGGQPQHF.

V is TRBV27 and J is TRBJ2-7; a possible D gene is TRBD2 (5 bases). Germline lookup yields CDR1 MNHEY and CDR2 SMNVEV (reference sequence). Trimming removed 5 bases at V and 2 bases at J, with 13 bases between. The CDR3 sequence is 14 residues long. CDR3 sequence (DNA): TGTGCCAGCAGTCCGCGGGTTTCCACCTACGAGCAGTACTTC. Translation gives CASSPRVSTYEQYF.

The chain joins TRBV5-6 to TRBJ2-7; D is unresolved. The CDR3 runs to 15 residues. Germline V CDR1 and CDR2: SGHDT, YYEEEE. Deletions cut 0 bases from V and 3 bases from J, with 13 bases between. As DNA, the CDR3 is TGTGCCAGCAGCTTGGCAGGCTCACAATTCTACGAGCAGTACTTC. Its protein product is CASSLAGSQFYEQYF.

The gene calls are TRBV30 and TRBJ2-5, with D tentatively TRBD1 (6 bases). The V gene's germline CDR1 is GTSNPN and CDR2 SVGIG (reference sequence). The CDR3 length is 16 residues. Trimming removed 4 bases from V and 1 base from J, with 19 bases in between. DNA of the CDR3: TGTGCCTGGACTTTTCCTGGGACACCATTCCAAGAGACCCAGTACTTC. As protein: CAWTFPGTPFQETQYF.

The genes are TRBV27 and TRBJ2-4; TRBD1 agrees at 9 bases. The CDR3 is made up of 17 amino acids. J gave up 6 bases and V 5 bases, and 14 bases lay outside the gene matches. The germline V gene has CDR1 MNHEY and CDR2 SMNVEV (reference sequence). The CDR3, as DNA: TGTGCCAGCAGTACATACACACAGGGGGCTAGCAGAAACATTCAGTACTTC. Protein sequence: CASSTYTQGASRNIQYF.

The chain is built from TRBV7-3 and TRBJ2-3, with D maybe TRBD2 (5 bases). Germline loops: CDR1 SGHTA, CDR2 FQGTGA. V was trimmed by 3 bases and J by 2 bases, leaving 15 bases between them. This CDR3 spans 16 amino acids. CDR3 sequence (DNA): TGTGCCAGCAGCTTCAGGACGGGGTCTTCCACAGATACGCAGTATTTT. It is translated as CASSFRTGSSTDTQYF.

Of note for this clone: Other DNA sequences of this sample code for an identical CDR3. The chain's CDR3 is CASSPVGFSNQPQHF. Here the CDR3 DNA reads TGTGCCAGCAGTCCCGTCGGGTTTAGCAATCAGCCCCAGCATTTT. This sequence joins TRBV2 and TRBJ1-5; D remains unclear. With 5 bases removed from V and 0 bases from J, the gap between germline ends came to 11 bases. The CDR3 is 15 residues long. Germline loops: CDR1 SNHLY, CDR2 FYNNEI.